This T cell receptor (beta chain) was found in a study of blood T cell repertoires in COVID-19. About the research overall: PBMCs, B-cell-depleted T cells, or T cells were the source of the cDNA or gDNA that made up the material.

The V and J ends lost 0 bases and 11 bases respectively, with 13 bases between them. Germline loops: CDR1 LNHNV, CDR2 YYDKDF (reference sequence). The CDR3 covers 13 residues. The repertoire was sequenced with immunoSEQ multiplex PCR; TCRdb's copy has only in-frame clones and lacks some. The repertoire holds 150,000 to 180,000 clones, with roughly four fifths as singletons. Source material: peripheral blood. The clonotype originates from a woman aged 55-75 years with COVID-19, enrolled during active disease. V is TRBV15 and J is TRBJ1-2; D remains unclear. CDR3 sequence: CATSRDQLSRYTF. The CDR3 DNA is TGTGCCACCAGCAGAGATCAGTTATCCAGGTACACCTTC.